This T cell receptor (beta chain) was sequenced during a study of shared clonotypes between healthy human individuals. The CDR3 sequence is 15 residues long. Germline V gene sequence: CDR1 MDHEN, CDR2 SYDVKM. Trimming stripped 6 bases from V and 2 bases from J, with 14 bases between. This clone was observed once. Its antigen is not identified. The assay ran at deep level. Original methodology: Junction-only immunoSEQ sequences carried no quality scores, so filtering differed. The assay was immunoSEQ multiplex PCR, and TCRdb's table has in-frame clones only and misses some. V and J calls and clone size follow that table, whereas D and trimming were derived from the DNA. Among around 610,000 clones listed, about 96% were seen once. Study findings and constraints: Blood alone was sampled, and tissue repertoires likely differ.

CD45RO-negative, CCR7-positively selected cells formed the naive CD8 fraction, excluding terminally differentiated effector memory CD45RA+ cells. This receptor was obtained from a woman younger than 45 in good health. What was sequenced was naive CD8+ T cells sorted from blood. This chain uses TRBV28 with TRBJ2-1, with a possible D match to TRBD2 (7 bases). The chain's CDR3 is CASSERGGTYNEQFF. CDR3 coding DNA: TGTGCCAGCAGCGAGAGGGGGGGAACCTACAATGAGCAGTTCTTC.